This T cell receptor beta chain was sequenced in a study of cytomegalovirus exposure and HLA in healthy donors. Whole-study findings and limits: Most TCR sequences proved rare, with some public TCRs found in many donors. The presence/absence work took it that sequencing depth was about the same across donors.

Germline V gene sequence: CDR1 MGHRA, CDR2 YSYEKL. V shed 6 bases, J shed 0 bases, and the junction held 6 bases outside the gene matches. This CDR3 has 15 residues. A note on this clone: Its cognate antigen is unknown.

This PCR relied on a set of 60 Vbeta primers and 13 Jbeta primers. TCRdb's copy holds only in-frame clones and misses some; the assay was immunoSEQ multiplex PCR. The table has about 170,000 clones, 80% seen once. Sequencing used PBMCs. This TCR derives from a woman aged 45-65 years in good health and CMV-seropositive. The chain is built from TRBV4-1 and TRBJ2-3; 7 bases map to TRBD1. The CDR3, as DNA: TGCGCCAGCAGATCGGGACAGACCAGCACAGATACGCAGTATTTT. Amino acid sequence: CASRSGQTSTDTQYF.